The clone carrying this T cell receptor (beta chain) has at least ten counts. The source of the sample is a study of regulatory T cells in long-lasting Graves disease. Building the TCR beta libraries relied on iRepertoire HTBI primers, and CDR3 regions underwent Arm-PCR. Using its own MiXCR run on the multiplex PCR reads, TCRdb lists one record per CDR3 protein. The sample lists hundreds of thousands of distinct CDR3 sequences, roughly 20% occurring once. Sample time point: persistent/refractory GD, antithyroid drugs over 5 years with positive TRAb. The TCR library used RNA extracted from PBMCs. From an endocrinology department in Xi'an, China, came the patients. The sample consisted of peripheral blood mononuclear cells (PBMCs), taken when the disease was refractory, from a patient treated with antithyroid drugs. The origin of this receptor is a female donor with Graves disease.

CDR3 bases: TGTGCCAGCGAGGGCGGGAGCCCGAGCGTTGAAAACATTCAGTACTTC. It yields the protein CASEGGSPSVENIQYF. The genes are TRBV2 and TRBJ2-4, with TRBD2 identical over 7 bases. The germline V gene has CDR1 SNHLY and CDR2 FYNNEI. J was trimmed by 5 bases and V by 8 bases; bases with no gene match: 15. The CDR3 contains 16 residues.